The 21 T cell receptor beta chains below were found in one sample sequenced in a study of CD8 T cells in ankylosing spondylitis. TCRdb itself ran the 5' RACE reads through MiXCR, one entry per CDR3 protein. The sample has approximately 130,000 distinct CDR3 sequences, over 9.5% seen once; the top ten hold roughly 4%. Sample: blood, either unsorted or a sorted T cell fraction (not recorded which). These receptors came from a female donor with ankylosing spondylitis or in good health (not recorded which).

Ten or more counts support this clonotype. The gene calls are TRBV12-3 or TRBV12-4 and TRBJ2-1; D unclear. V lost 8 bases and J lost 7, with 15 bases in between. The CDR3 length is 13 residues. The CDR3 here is CASGARNVNEQFF. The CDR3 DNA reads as TGTGCCAGCGGAGCTAGAAACGTAAATGAGCAGTTCTTC.

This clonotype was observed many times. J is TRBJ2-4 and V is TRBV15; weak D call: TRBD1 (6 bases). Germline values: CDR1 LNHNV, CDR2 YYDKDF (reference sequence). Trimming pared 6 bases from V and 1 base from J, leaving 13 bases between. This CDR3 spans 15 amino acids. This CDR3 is CATRGADRAKNIQYF. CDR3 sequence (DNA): TGTGCCACCAGGGGTGCTGACAGGGCCAAAAACATTCAGTACTTC. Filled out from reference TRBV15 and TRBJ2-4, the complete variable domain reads DAMVIQNPRYQVTQFGKPVTLSCSQTLNHNVMYWYQQKSSQAPKLLFHYYDKDFNNEADTPDNFQSRRPNTSFCFLDIRSPGLGDTAMYLCATRGADRAKNIQYFGAGTRLSVL.

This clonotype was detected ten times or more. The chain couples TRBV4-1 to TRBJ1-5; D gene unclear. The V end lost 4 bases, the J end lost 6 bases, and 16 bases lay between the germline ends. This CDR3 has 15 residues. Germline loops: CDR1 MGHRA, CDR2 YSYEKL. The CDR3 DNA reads TGCGCCAGCAGCCCCTCCGCTGCGTCCGCTCAGCCCCAGCATTTT. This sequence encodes CASSPSAASAQPQHF.

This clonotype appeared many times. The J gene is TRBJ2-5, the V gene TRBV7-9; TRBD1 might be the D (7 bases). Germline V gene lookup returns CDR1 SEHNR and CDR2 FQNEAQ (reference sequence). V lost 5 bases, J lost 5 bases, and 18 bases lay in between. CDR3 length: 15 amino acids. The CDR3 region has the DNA TGTGCCAGCAGCACGCCGACAGGGCGGGGCGAGACCCAGTACTTC. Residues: CASSTPTGRGETQYF.

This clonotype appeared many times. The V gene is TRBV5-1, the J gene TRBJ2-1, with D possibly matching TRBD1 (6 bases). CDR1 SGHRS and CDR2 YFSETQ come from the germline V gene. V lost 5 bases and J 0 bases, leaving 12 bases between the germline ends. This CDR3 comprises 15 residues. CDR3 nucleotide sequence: TGCGCCAGCAGTTATGGACAGAGCTCCTACAATGAGCAGTTCTTC. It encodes CASSYGQSSYNEQFF.

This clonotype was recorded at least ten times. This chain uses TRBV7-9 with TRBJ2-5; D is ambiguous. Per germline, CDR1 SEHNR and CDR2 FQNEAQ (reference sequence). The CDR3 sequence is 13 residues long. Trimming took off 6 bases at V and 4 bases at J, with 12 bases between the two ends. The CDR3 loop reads CASSFQARETQYF. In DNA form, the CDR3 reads TGTGCCAGCAGTTTTCAGGCTCGAGAGACCCAGTACTTC.

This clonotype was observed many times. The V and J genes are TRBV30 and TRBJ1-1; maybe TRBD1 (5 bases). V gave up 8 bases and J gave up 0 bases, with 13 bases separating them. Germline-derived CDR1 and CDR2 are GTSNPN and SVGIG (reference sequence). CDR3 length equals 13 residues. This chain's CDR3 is CARNRPLNTEAFF. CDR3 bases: TGTGCCCGAAACAGGCCCCTGAACACTGAAGCTTTCTTT.

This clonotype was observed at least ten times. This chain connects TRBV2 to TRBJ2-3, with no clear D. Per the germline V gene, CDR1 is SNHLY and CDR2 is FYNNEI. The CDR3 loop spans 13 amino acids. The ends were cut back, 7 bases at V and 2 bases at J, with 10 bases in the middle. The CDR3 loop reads CASNGPFTDTQYF. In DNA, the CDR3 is TGTGCCAGCAATGGCCCTTTCACAGATACGCAGTATTTT.

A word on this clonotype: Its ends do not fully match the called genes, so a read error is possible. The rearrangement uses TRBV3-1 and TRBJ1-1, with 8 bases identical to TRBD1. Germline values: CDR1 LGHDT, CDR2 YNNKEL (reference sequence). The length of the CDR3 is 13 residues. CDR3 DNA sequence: TGTGTCAGCAGCCCCATGAACAGGGGGGAAGCTTTCTTT. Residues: CVSSPMNRGEAFF.

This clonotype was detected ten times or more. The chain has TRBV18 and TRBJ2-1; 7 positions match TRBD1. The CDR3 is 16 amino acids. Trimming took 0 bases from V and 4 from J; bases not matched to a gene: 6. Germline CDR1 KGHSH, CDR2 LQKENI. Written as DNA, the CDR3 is TGTGCCAGCTCACCACCAACGACAGGGTGGTACAATGAGCAGTTCTTC. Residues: CASSPPTTGWYNEQFF.

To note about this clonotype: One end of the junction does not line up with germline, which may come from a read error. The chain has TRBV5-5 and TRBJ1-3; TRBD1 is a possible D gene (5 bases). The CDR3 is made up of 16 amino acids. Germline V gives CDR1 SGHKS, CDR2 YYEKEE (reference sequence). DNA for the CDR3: TGTGCCAGCAGCTTAGGACATGCCCACTCTGGAAACACCGTATATTTT. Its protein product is CASSLGHAHSGNTVYF.

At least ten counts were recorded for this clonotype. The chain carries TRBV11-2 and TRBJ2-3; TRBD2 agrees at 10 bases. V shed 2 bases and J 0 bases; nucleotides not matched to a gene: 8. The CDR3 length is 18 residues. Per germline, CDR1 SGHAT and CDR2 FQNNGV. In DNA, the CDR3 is TGTGCCAGCAGCTTAAAACTAGCGGGACCCCTTAGCACAGATACGCAGTATTTT. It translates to CASSLKLAGPLSTDTQYF.

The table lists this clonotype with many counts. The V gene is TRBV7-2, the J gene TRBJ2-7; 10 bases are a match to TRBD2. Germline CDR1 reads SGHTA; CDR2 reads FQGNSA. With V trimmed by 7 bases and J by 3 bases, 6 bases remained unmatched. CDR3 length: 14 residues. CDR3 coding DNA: TGTGCCAGCACCGAGCTAGCGGGAGTCTACGAGCAGTACTTC. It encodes CASTELAGVYEQYF.

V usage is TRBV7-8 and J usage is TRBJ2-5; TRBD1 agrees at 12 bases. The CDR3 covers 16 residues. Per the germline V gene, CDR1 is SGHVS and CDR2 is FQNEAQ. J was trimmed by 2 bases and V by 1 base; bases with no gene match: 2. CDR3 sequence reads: CASSLGDRGLQETQYF. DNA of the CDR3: TGTGCCAGCAGCTTAGGGGACAGGGGGCTACAAGAGACCCAGTACTTC.

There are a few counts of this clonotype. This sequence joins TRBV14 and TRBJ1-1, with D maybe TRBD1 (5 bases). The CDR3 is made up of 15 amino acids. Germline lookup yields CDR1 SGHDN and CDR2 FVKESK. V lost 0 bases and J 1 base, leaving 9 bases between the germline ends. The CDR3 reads CASSQEGRRNTEAFF. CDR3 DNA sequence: TGTGCCAGCAGCCAAGAGGGGCGGCGGAACACTGAAGCTTTCTTT.

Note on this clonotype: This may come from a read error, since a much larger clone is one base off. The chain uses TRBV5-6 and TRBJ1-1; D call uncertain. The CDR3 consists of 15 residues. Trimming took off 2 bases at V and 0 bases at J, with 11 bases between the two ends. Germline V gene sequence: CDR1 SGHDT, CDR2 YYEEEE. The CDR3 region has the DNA TGTGCCAGCAGCTTTCTCTCCAACATGAACACTGAAGCTTTCTTT. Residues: CASSFLSNMNTEAFF.

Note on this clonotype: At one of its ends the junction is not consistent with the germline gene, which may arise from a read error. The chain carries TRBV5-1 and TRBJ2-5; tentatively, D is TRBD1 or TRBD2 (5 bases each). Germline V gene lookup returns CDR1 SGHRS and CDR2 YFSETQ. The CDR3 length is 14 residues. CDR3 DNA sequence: TGCGCCAGCAGCGCTGGGACGGTTCAAGAGGCCCAGTACTTC. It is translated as CASSAGTVQEAQYF. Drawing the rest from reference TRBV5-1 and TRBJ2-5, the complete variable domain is KAGVTQTPRYLIKTRGQQVTLSCSPISGHRSVSWYQQTPGQGLQFLFEYFSETQRNKGNFPGRFSGRQFSNSRSEMNVSTLELGDSALYLCASSAGTVQEAQYFGPGTRLLVL.

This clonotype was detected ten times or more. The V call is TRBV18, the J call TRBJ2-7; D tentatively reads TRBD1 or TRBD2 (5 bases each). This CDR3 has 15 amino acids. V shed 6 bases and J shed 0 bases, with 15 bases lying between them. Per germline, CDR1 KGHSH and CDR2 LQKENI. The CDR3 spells CASSGGGSNSYEQYF. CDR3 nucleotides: TGTGCCAGCTCGGGTGGGGGATCCAACTCCTACGAGCAGTACTTC.

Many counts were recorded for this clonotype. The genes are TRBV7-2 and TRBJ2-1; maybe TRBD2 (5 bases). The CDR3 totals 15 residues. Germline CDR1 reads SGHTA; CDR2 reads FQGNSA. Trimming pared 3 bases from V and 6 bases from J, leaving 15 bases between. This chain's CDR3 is CASSFSDRGGNEQFF. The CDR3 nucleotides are TGTGCCAGCAGCTTCTCGGATCGCGGAGGCAATGAGCAGTTCTTC.

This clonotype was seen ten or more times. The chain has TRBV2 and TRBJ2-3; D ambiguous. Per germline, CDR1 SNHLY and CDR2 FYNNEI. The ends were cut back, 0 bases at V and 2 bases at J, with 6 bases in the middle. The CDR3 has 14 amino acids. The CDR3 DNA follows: TGTGCCAGCAGTGAAGCTCACTCCACAGATACGCAGTATTTT. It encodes CASSEAHSTDTQYF.

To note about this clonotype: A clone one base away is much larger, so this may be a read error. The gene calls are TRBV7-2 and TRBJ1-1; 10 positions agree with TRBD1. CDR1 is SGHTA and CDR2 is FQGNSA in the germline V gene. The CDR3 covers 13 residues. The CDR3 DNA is TGTGCCGGCAGCCGGGACAGGGGTGGTGATGCTTTCTTT. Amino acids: CAGSRDRGGDAFF.